A selection of T cell receptor beta chains follows, all from one sample in a study of T cells in Graves' hyperthyroidism and ophthalmopathy. TCRdb itself ran the multiplex PCR reads through MiXCR, one entry per CDR3 protein. The profile shows 300,000 to 400,000 distinct CDR3 sequences, more than 12% of them singletons. The sequencing sample was made of blood. The receptors shown here come from a woman in her 30s with Graves' ophthalmopathy. Each CDR3 is given with its conserved first and last residue. D genes are given only for firm matches. Rows give clone size only sometimes, using once, few, many, or a class for an expanded clone.

clone size	J gene	D gene	V gene	CDR3 DNA	CDR3 protein
few	TRBJ2-6	TRBD1	TRBV14	TGTGCCAGCAGCCAAGATTCGGGGACAGGGGCATCTGGGGCCAACGTCCTGACTTTC	CASSQDSGTGASGANVLTF
many	TRBJ2-2	NA	TRBV24-1	TGTGCCACCAGACCATCCCCCCGGGACGGAGGCTTCAGGAACACCGGGGAGCTGTTTTTT	CATRPSPRDGGFRNTGELFF
many	TRBJ2-5	NA	TRBV7-2	TGTGCCAGCTCGAAAGAAGAGACCCAGTACTTC	CASSKEETQYF
many	TRBJ1-1	NA	TRBV6-1	TGTGCCAGCAGTGAATGGGTGGCGGACACTGAAGCTTTCTTT	CASSEWVADTEAFF
many	TRBJ1-1	TRBD1	TRBV6-1	TGTGCCAGCTGGATAACAGGGGTCGGTTTTAACACTGAAGCTTTCTTT	CASWITGVGFNTEAFF
many	TRBJ2-7	NA	TRBV6-1	TGTGCCAGCGGTAGGGGAAACTCCTACGAGCAGTACTTC	CASGRGNSYEQYF
many	TRBJ2-7	TRBD2	TRBV18	TGTGCCAGCTCCACAAAAAGCGGGGGGCCAGGGTCCTACGAGCAGTACTTC	CASSTKSGGPGSYEQYF
few	TRBJ2-7	NA	TRBV6-1	TGTGCCAGCTCAGGAGGGGTTGAGGAGCAGTACTTC	CASSGGVEEQYF
many	TRBJ1-5	TRBD1	TRBV11-2	TGTGCCAGTAGTAAAACCTATACAGGGGGCAATCAGCCCCAGCATTTT	CASSKTYTGGNQPQHF
NA	TRBJ2-7	TRBD2	TRBV30	TGTGCCTGGAGTGTAGGACTAGCGGGAGGGCAGCAGTACTTC	CAWSVGLAGGQQYF
many	TRBJ1-2	TRBD1	TRBV24-1	TGTGCCACCAGTGAGACAGGGAGTTCGGACTATGGCTACACCTTC	CATSETGSSDYGYTF
many	TRBJ2-2	TRBD2	TRBV2	TGTGCCACCCTCGGGGGGGGTTCGAACACCGGGGAGCTGTTTTTT	CATLGGGSNTGELFF
many	TRBJ2-2	TRBD2	TRBV28	TGTGCCAGCAGTTCCGGGACTAGCGGGGGGACCGGGGAGCTGTTTTTT	CASSSGTSGGTGELFF
many	TRBJ2-1	NA	TRBV3-1	TGTGCCAGCAGCGCGCGCTTCCGGGGGAGCTCCTACAATGAGCAGTTCTTC	CASSARFRGSSYNEQFF
NA	TRBJ2-2	TRBD2	TRBV6-1	TGTGCCAGCAGAACCAAACCGACTAGCGGTTACACCGGGGAGCTGTTTTTT	CASRTKPTSGYTGELFF
many	TRBJ2-2	NA	TRBV7-2	TGTGCCAGCAGCTTACTTCTGGCCGGGGAGCTGTTTTTT	CASSLLLAGELFF
NA	TRBJ2-5	NA	TRBV12-3/TRBV12-4	TGTGCCAGCAGTTTTGGGTCGGTGGGGACCCAGTACTTC	CASSFGSVGTQYF
many	TRBJ2-7	NA	TRBV28	TGTGCCAGCATCCCTCGGGGCGGCTACTACGAGCAGTACTTC	CASIPRGGYYEQYF
many	TRBJ1-4	NA	TRBV28	TGTGCCAGCAGTTTGAACGGGGAAGGTGAAAAACTGTTTTTT	CASSLNGEGEKLFF
NA	TRBJ2-3	NA	TRBV6-2/TRBV6-3	TGTGCCAGCAGTCCCGGGGCAGGGGCGAGCACAGATACGCAGTATTTT	CASSPGAGASTDTQYF
few	TRBJ1-4	TRBD1	TRBV7-2	TGTGCCAGCAGCTTCGAGATAGACAGGGTAGTCACTAATGAAAAACTGTTTTTT	CASSFEIDRVVTNEKLFF
NA	TRBJ1-4	NA	TRBV6-1	TGTGCCAGCAGTGTTTTTCGCGGGTTTAATGAAAAACTGTTTTTT	CASSVFRGFNEKLFF
few	TRBJ2-2	NA	TRBV6-1	TGTGCCAGCAGTATGATAGGGCGGGAGCTGTTTTTT	CASSMIGRELFF
NA	TRBJ2-1	NA	TRBV9	TGTGCCACACACGCAGAGGATGAGCAGTTCTTC	CATHAEDEQFF
many	TRBJ2-1	NA	TRBV6-1	TGTGCCAGCCCGGGACACCGCAACAATGAGCAGTTCTTC	CASPGHRNNEQFF
many	TRBJ2-7	NA	TRBV11-2	TGTGCCAGCAGCTTATCGTTCTCCTCCTACGAGCAGTACTTC	CASSLSFSSYEQYF
many	TRBJ2-5	NA	TRBV3-1	TGTGCCAGCAGCCAGAGGGGTTGGGGTCAAGAGACCCAGTACTTC	CASSQRGWGQETQYF
NA	TRBJ2-2	NA	TRBV5-1	TGCGCCAGCAGCTTCGCAGGGGTAGAATCGACCGGGGAGCTGTTTTTT	CASSFAGVESTGELFF
many	TRBJ2-7	NA	TRBV29-1	TGCAGCGTTGTTCGGCAGGGTACCTACGAGCAGTACTTC	CSVVRQGTYEQYF
NA	TRBJ1-1	TRBD1	TRBV28	TGTGCCAGCAATATCCGGACAGGGGGCACACATATGAACACTGAAGCTTTCTTT	CASNIRTGGTHMNTEAFF
many	TRBJ1-2	TRBD1	TRBV27	TGTGCCCAATCACCCAGACAGGGTCCGTGTAACTATGGCTACACCTTC	CAQSPRQGPCNYGYTF
NA	TRBJ2-5	NA	TRBV27	TGTGCCAGCAGTGGCCGGGGCCTACACTACTTC	CASSGRGLHYF
few	TRBJ1-5	TRBD1	TRBV30	TGTGCCTTCGACGAGGGGGACAGGGTTCGCCAGCCCCAGCATTTT	CAFDEGDRVRQPQHF
NA	TRBJ2-3	NA	TRBV18	TGTGCCAGCTCACCGGGACCGAGGACAGATACGCAGTATTTT	CASSPGPRTDTQYF
many	TRBJ2-5	NA	TRBV4-1	TGCGCCAGCAGCCAGAGCAGGGGTTGGGGAGAGACCCAGTACTTC	CASSQSRGWGETQYF
many	TRBJ2-2	NA	TRBV28	TGTGCCAGCAGGACCCCGATCGGGGGCACCGGGGAGCTGTTTTTT	CASRTPIGGTGELFF
many	TRBJ2-5	TRBD2	TRBV7-8	TGTGCCAGCAGCTTAAGCGGGGGATACCAAGAGACCCAGTACTTC	CASSLSGGYQETQYF
NA	TRBJ2-4	TRBD2	TRBV20-1	TGCAGTGCTCGACCACTAGCGGGGGGGCTCGGAAACATTCAGTACTTC	CSARPLAGGLGNIQYF
many	TRBJ1-1	NA	TRBV6-1	TGTGCCAGCAGTGGTGTCAGGAGTCCTGAAGCTTTCTTT	CASSGVRSPEAFF
many	TRBJ2-1	NA	TRBV12-3/TRBV12-4	TGTGCCAGCAGTCAATCGGCACACAATGAGCAGTTCTTC	CASSQSAHNEQFF
many	TRBJ1-1	NA	TRBV6-2/TRBV6-3	TGTGCCAGCAGAGACAGTCTCGGGGAAGCTTTCTTT	CASRDSLGEAFF
many	TRBJ1-1	NA	TRBV2	TGTGCCAGCAGTGAAGAGATAGACACTGAAGCTTTCTTT	CASSEEIDTEAFF
many	TRBJ2-7	NA	TRBV20-1	TGCAGTGCTGGGACTGATTCCTACGAGCAGTACTTC	CSAGTDSYEQYF
NA	TRBJ1-6	TRBD1	TRBV18	TGTGCCAGCTCAGCTACCCCGGGACAGGAAGCCGGGGCGGGAAGCTCCTATAATTCACCCCTCCACTTT	CASSATPGQEAGAGSSYNSPLHF